A selection of T cell receptor beta chains follows, all from one sample in a study of blood T cell repertoires in COVID-19. The repertoire was sequenced with immunoSEQ multiplex PCR; TCRdb's copy has only in-frame clones and lacks some. The repertoire holds 350,000 to 400,000 clones, with roughly nine tenths as singletons. The sequenced sample was PBMCs or T cells enriched from blood (not recorded which). The receptors were gathered from a woman in her thirties or forties who had been exposed to COVID-19. Both conserved end residues are part of each CDR3. The order of the fields is J gene, D gene, V gene, clone size, CDR3 DNA, CDR3 protein. D genes are given only for firm matches. Rows give clone size only sometimes, using once, few, many, or a class for an expanded clone.

TRBJ1-1 | . | TRBV18 | . | TGTGCCAGCTCACCAGGGTTCCTGGGGAGCACTGAAGCTTTCTTT | CASSPGFLGSTEAFF
TRBJ1-1 | . | TRBV13 | . | TGTGCCAGCAGCCCCACCGACAGAAAGATGAACACTGAAGCTTTCTTT | CASSPTDRKMNTEAFF
TRBJ2-7 | . | TRBV19 | once | TGTGCCACCTCGACTGTGAGCTCCTACGAGCAGTACTTC | CATSTVSSYEQYF
TRBJ1-1 | . | TRBV19 | . | TGTGCCAGTAGTATGTGGACTGACACTGAAGCTTTCTTT | CASSMWTDTEAFF
TRBJ2-7 | . | TRBV19 | . | TGTGCCAGTAGTATTGACGGGGCAGGGGCCTACGAGCAGTACTTC | CASSIDGAGAYEQYF
TRBJ2-3 | TRBD2 | TRBV7-2 | . | TGTGCCAGCAGCTTAGATAGTAGCGGGAGGCTTAGCACAGATACGCAGTATTTT | CASSLDSSGRLSTDTQYF
TRBJ1-2 | TRBD1 | TRBV5-4 | . | TGTGCCAGCAGCTTGGGGGACAGGGGGCGATCCAACTATGGCTACACCTTC | CASSLGDRGRSNYGYTF
TRBJ1-5 | . | TRBV4-1 | . | TGCGCCAGCAGCCGGACAGAAAATCAGCCCCAGCATTTT | CASSRTENQPQHF
TRBJ1-2 | . | TRBV20-1 | . | TGCAGTGCTAGTGTAGGGGGGGGCGCTAACTATGGCTACACCTTC | CSASVGGGANYGYTF
TRBJ2-7 | TRBD1 | TRBV3-1/TRBV3-2 | . | TGTGCCAGCAGCCGTATGGACAGGGACTACGAGCAGTACTTC | CASSRMDRDYEQYF
TRBJ1-2 | TRBD1 | TRBV3-1/TRBV3-2 | . | TGTGCCAGCAGTCGACAGGGGCTCTATGGCTACACCTTC | CASSRQGLYGYTF
TRBJ1-5 | TRBD1 | TRBV7-2 | . | TGTGCCAGCAGTTTAGGGACAGGACAGCCCCAGCATTTT | CASSLGTGQPQHF
TRBJ1-1 | TRBD1 | TRBV6-6 | . | TGTGCCAGCAGCCAGGGACAGTGGGGCACTGAAGCTTTCTTT | CASSQGQWGTEAFF
TRBJ2-2 | . | TRBV5-5 | . | TGTGCCAGCAGCTTAGGACACCTGATATTCGGGGAGCTGTTTTTT | CASSLGHLIFGELFF
TRBJ1-3 | . | TRBV3-1/TRBV3-2 | . | TGTGCCAGCAGCCCTATTACAGGGCGCCCCTCTGGAAACACCATATATTTT | CASSPITGRPSGNTIYF